This TCR beta chain was recorded in a study of spatial heterogeneity in lung cancer. Study-level background: Sequences of the beta chain were consistently detected in greater numbers than alpha-chain sequences.

About this clonotype itself: No antigen is known for it. Little can be read into the size of this beta chain, an off-target read in a library designed for alpha chains.

General study points: Tumors with more nonsynonymous mutations had more expanded intratumoral alpha and beta TCRs.

Specified time point: sample taken at primary tumor resection. TCRdb processed the 5' RACE reads anew with MiXCR; each CDR3 protein has one entry. This table holds several thousand distinct CDR3 sequences, approximately 9% found once. Between the trimmed V and J ends, which lost 4 bases and 9 bases, there was a span of 11 bases. CDR1 SGHDT and CDR2 YYEEEE come from the germline V gene. The CDR3 is made up of 12 amino acids. Here the sequenced sample was lung tumor tissue, taken at surgery. This sequence was found in a male donor with early-stage non-small cell lung cancer. This chain uses TRBV5-6 with TRBJ2-1; D gene uncertain. The CDR3 loop is CASSPLYGEQFF. CDR3 bases: TGTGCCAGCAGCCCCCTTTATGGTGAGCAGTTCTTC.